This T cell receptor (beta chain) originates from a study of T cell responses to AZD1222 COVID-19 vaccine. Study in general: Investigators merged groups given second doses at roughly 4 or roughly 12 weeks.

Germline CDR1 LGHNA, CDR2 YSLEER. CDR3 size: 17 residues. The V end lost 2 bases, the J end lost 8 bases, and 21 bases lay between the germline ends. About this clone itself: The target antigen is unknown.

The data were produced by immunoSEQ multiplex PCR, yet TCRdb's version contains in-frame clones alone and is incomplete. The data show 90,000 to 150,000 clones, 80% to 90% seen once. Study-level points and caveats: Clonal diversity may have been underestimated in mostly white British donors. Regions left unmutated in variants are reportedly the target of nearly half of spike-specific TCRs.

This chain joins TRBV4-3 and TRBJ1-4; D is perhaps TRBD1 (6 bases). Sequencing was performed on peripheral blood, taken on day 0 of AZD1222 vaccination. The clonotype comes from an adult in good health. The CDR3: CASSQQPKMQGQEKLFF. CDR3 coding DNA: TGCGCCAGCAGCCAACAACCAAAAATGCAGGGGCAGGAAAAACTGTTTTTT.